This passage covers 9 T cell receptor beta chains from one sample sequenced in a study of cytomegalovirus exposure and HLA in healthy donors. The PCR contained 60 Vbeta and 13 Jbeta primers. Sequenced by immunoSEQ multiplex PCR; TCRdb stores in-frame clones only, minus some. Seen here are 75,000 to 90,000 clones, 70% to 85% observed once, and the top ten hold over 10%. Sequencing used PBMCs. Every receptor here comes from a human donor in good health.

The J gene is TRBJ2-3, the V gene TRBV5-1, with TRBD2 matching 13 bases. Unmatched junction bases numbered 6, after V lost 4 bases and J lost 4 bases. Per germline, CDR1 SGHRS and CDR2 YFSETQ. The CDR3 runs 16 residues. The CDR3 DNA is TGCGCCAGCAGCGGCACTAGCGGGGGGGCGTCAGATACGCAGTATTTT. Its protein is CASSGTSGGASDTQYF. The entire variable domain, with the rest obtained from reference TRBV5-1 and TRBJ2-3, is as follows: KAGVTQTPRYLIKTRGQQVTLSCSPISGHRSVSWYQQTPGQGLQFLFEYFSETQRNKGNFPGRFSGRQFSNSRSEMNVSTLELGDSALYLCASSGTSGGASDTQYFGPGTRLTVL.

J is TRBJ1-5 and V is TRBV6-5; D may be TRBD1 (5 bases). CDR1 is MNHEY, CDR2 SVGAGI, per germline. With 4 bases removed from V and 2 bases from J, the gap between germline ends came to 12 bases. The CDR3 is 15 amino acids. In DNA, the CDR3 is TGTGCCAGCAGTTCCAGGGAAGGAGGCAATCAGCCCCAGCATTTT. Encoded protein: CASSSREGGNQPQHF.

This chain joins TRBV18 and TRBJ2-5; TRBD2 might be the D (5 bases). Germline loops: CDR1 KGHSH, CDR2 LQKENI. The V and J ends lost 3 bases and 5 bases respectively, with 10 bases between them. CDR3 length equals 13 residues. Written as DNA, the CDR3 is TGTGCCAGCTCACCCACCAGAGGGGAGACCCAGTACTTC. It yields the protein CASSPTRGETQYF.

The chain carries TRBV6-1 and TRBJ2-3; D not certain. CDR3 length equals 11 residues. Trimming shortened V by 7 bases and J by 5 bases, and 7 bases separated the two germline ends. The germline V gene has CDR1 MNHNS and CDR2 SASEGT. The CDR3 sequence: CASTYQDTQYF. The CDR3 nucleotides are TGTGCCAGCACCTACCAAGATACGCAGTATTTT.

The rearrangement links TRBV5-1 to TRBJ2-1; D perhaps matches TRBD2 (6 bases). The V gene lost 0 bases and the J gene lost 3 bases, with 13 bases spanning the gap. The germline gives CDR1 SGHRS, CDR2 YFSETQ. The CDR3 runs to 16 residues. The CDR3 protein is CASSLVGRADYNEQFF. CDR3 bases: TGCGCCAGCAGCTTGGTCGGGAGAGCGGACTACAATGAGCAGTTCTTC.

This clone was observed a single time. This chain's CDR3 is CASSLGGRPTNEKLFF. The CDR3, as DNA: TGCGCCAGCAGCTTGGGGGGGAGGCCGACTAATGAAAAACTGTTTTTT. The rearrangement joins TRBV5-1 to TRBJ1-4, with D possibly being TRBD1 (5 bases). The CDR3 is made up of 16 amino acids. Germline V lookup: CDR1 SGHRS, CDR2 YFSETQ. V lost 0 bases, J lost 2 bases, and 11 bases lay in between.

Within the sample, this clone is medium-sized. This sequence joins TRBV7-9 and TRBJ1-4; a weak D match, TRBD1 (6 bases). Germline values: CDR1 SEHNR, CDR2 FQNEAQ (reference sequence). The V end was cut by 5 bases, the J end by 0 bases, with 13 bases between. The CDR3 is 16 residues long. The CDR3 coding sequence is TGTGCCAGCAGCCTCGGACAGTTTCCAACTAATGAAAAACTGTTTTTT. Its translation is CASSLGQFPTNEKLFF.

The gene calls are TRBV2 and TRBJ1-1; 8 positions match TRBD1. J was trimmed by 1 base and V by 7 bases; bases with no gene match: 5. The CDR3 runs 14 residues. Germline V gene sequence: CDR1 SNHLY, CDR2 FYNNEI. The CDR3 reads CASNGQGGNTEAFF. The DNA for the CDR3 is TGTGCCAGCAACGGACAGGGAGGGAACACTGAAGCTTTCTTT.

The chain joins TRBV6-1 to TRBJ2-7, with a possible D match to TRBD1 (5 bases). Deletions cut 8 bases from V and 1 base from J, with 9 bases between. Germline values: CDR1 MNHNS, CDR2 SASEGT. This CDR3 is built from 12 residues. DNA for the CDR3: TGTGCCAGCGCCAGGGTTTCCTACGAGCAGTACTTC. This encodes CASARVSYEQYF.